This TCR beta chain is from a study of identical twins. Via MiXCR, TCRdb re-called the 5' RACE reads, giving one row per CDR3 protein. Among roughly 350,000 distinct CDR3 sequences listed, roughly 10% were seen once. This CDR3 is built from 13 residues. V lost 3 bases and J 9 bases, leaving 13 bases between the germline ends. Germline V gene lookup returns CDR1 SGDLS and CDR2 YYNGEE. This clonotype was picked up many times. The sample taken for sequencing was naive T cells sorted from blood. The chain couples TRBV9 to TRBJ2-1; D may be TRBD2 (5 bases). The TCR sequence derives from a woman aged 50 to 65 in good health. The CDR3 bases are TGTGCCAGCAGCGGGTCCTTAGCGACTGAGCAGTTCTTC. Protein product: CASSGSLATEQFF.